The 32 T cell receptor beta chains reported below all come from one sample, sequenced in a study of blood T cell repertoires in COVID-19. Libraries were prepared by immunoSEQ multiplex PCR; TCRdb keeps only in-frame clonotypes and omits some of them. This sample has roughly 75,000 clones, with around nine tenths found just once. The specimen was peripheral blood. The receptors come from a man aged 55 to 70 with acute or convalescent COVID-19.

The chain has TRBV5-1 and TRBJ2-5; TRBD1 matches 8 bases. CDR1 and CDR2 from the germline V gene are SGHRS and YFSETQ. CDR3 length equals 14 residues. J was trimmed by 4 bases and V by 8 bases; bases with no gene match: 10. The CDR3 loop is CASTLQGGLETQYF. The CDR3 nucleotides read TGCGCCAGTACCCTACAGGGGGGTTTAGAGACCCAGTACTTC.

The V call is TRBV15, the J call TRBJ1-1, with TRBD1 identical over 9 bases. Trimming took 6 bases from V and 4 from J; bases not matched to a gene: 3. CDR3 length: 13 amino acids. The V gene's germline CDR1 is LNHNV and CDR2 YYDKDF (reference sequence). CDR3 in DNA: TGTGCCACCAGAAGGACAGGGGCCACTGAAGCTTTCTTT. Its translation: CATRRTGATEAFF.

In this sample, this clone turned up once. The chain has TRBV6-5 and TRBJ1-6; a possible D gene is TRBD1 (5 bases). The ends were cut back, 6 bases at V and 11 bases at J, with 11 bases in the middle. The CDR3 sequence is 12 residues long. Germline loops: CDR1 MNHEY, CDR2 SVGAGI. CDR3 protein: CASSSGGTPLHF. In DNA form, the CDR3 reads TGTGCCAGCAGCTCGGGGGGGACACCCCTCCACTTT.

The rearrangement links TRBV28 to TRBJ1-2, with 7 positions matching TRBD1. The germline V gene has CDR1 MDHEN and CDR2 SYDVKM. The CDR3 runs to 15 residues. V trimming: 2 bases; J trimming: 2 bases; junction bases outside the gene matches: 5. CDR3 residues: CASSLDRVLNYGYTF. CDR3 in DNA: TGTGCCAGCAGTTTAGACAGGGTGCTCAACTATGGCTACACCTTC.

This clone appeared a single time. This sequence joins TRBV7-9 and TRBJ2-3; 9 nucleotides line up with TRBD2. The ends lost 3 bases at V and 6 bases at J; junction bases unmatched: 7. Germline CDR1 SEHNR, CDR2 FQNEAQ (reference sequence). The CDR3 is made up of 15 amino acids. The CDR3 loop reads CASSLGGGALDTQYF. The CDR3 region has the DNA TGTGCCAGCAGCTTGGGCGGGGGGGCCTTGGATACGCAGTATTTT. Full variable domain (remainder filled in from reference TRBV7-9 and TRBJ2-3): DTGVSQNPRHKITKRGQNVTFRCDPISEHNRLYWYRQTLGQGPEFLTYFQNEAQLEKSRLLSDRFSAERPKGSFSTLEIQRTEQGDSAMYLCASSLGGGALDTQYFGPGTRLTVL.

The chain carries TRBV18 and TRBJ1-1, with D possibly being TRBD1 (6 bases). Germline CDR1 reads KGHSH; CDR2 reads LQKENI. The CDR3 consists of 16 residues. V shed 6 bases and J shed 0 bases, with 17 bases lying between them. The CDR3 loop is CASSRNKGVVNTEAFF. For the CDR3, the DNA is TGTGCCAGCTCCCGAAATAAGGGGGTAGTGAACACTGAAGCTTTCTTT.

The chain carries TRBV5-1 and TRBJ1-1; TRBD1 matches at 7 bases. Germline lookup yields CDR1 SGHRS and CDR2 YFSETQ. The junction had 9 bases not matched to a gene; V was cut back by 3 bases and J by 1 base. This CDR3 is built from 16 residues. CDR3 sequence reads: CASSSPYRGGNTEAFF. CDR3 sequence (DNA): TGCGCCAGCAGCTCCCCATACAGGGGAGGGAACACTGAAGCTTTCTTT. Filled out from reference TRBV5-1 and TRBJ1-1, the complete variable domain reads KAGVTQTPRYLIKTRGQQVTLSCSPISGHRSVSWYQQTPGQGLQFLFEYFSETQRNKGNFPGRFSGRQFSNSRSEMNVSTLELGDSALYLCASSSPYRGGNTEAFFGQGTRLTVV.

The chain has TRBV11-3 and TRBJ2-1; TRBD1 is a possible D gene (7 bases). The CDR3 length is 15 residues. V was trimmed by 3 bases and J by 3 bases, leaving 12 bases between them. CDR1 and CDR2 (germline): SGHNT, YENEEA. The CDR3 loop is CASSFLRDSYNEQFF. The CDR3 DNA is TGTGCCAGCAGCTTTTTGCGGGACAGCTACAATGAGCAGTTCTTC.

The chain uses TRBV5-5 and TRBJ2-1, with TRBD2 as a possible D gene (7 bases). The germline gives CDR1 SGHKS, CDR2 YYEKEE (reference sequence). The CDR3 spans 15 residues. V dropped 10 bases and J dropped 0 bases, with 17 bases sitting between them. CDR3 nucleotides: TGTGCCTCCCAGGGGAGGGTACTCTCCTACAATGAGCAGTTCTTC. As protein: CASQGRVLSYNEQFF.

The rearrangement joins TRBV12-3 or TRBV12-4 to TRBJ2-7; D is undetermined. Trimming shortened V by 7 bases and J by 3 bases, and 10 bases separated the two germline ends. There are 12 residues in the CDR3. CDR3 DNA sequence: TGTGCCAGCACCATAGCTAACTACGAGCAGTACTTC. This encodes CASTIANYEQYF.

The chain couples TRBV2 to TRBJ2-7; D is possibly TRBD1 (6 bases). Per the germline V gene, CDR1 is SNHLY and CDR2 is FYNNEI. V gave up 1 base and J gave up 6 bases, with 22 bases separating them. The CDR3 loop spans 17 amino acids. The CDR3 DNA is TGTGCCAGCAGTGAAGGGTGGGACATTGGTATCTTGGGCGAGCAGTACTTC. As protein: CASSEGWDIGILGEQYF.

This clone was seen a handful of times. This chain connects TRBV29-1 to TRBJ1-2; D possibly corresponds to TRBD1 (6 bases). The CDR3 totals 11 residues. Germline CDR1 and CDR2: SQVTM and ANQGSEA. The V end was cut by 6 bases, the J end by 7 bases, with 12 bases between. This CDR3 is CSVRGQGGYTF. The CDR3 bases are TGCAGCGTGCGGGGGCAGGGTGGCTACACCTTC.

The chain links TRBV3-1 (or the pseudogene TRBV3-2) to TRBJ2-3; perhaps TRBD2 as D (6 bases). Germline V gene lookup returns CDR1 LGHDT and CDR2 YNNKEL (reference sequence). V was trimmed by 0 bases and J by 6 bases, leaving 7 bases between them. The length of the CDR3 is 13 residues. CDR3 coding DNA: TGTGCCAGCAGCCAAGATGGAGGGGATACGCAGTATTTT. It is translated as CASSQDGGDTQYF.

The genes are TRBV6-5 and TRBJ2-1; TRBD2 agrees at 12 bases. CDR1 and CDR2 from the germline V gene are MNHEY and SVGAGI. This CDR3 has 15 amino acids. V trimming: 6 bases; J trimming: 3 bases; junction bases outside the gene matches: 3. The DNA of the CDR3 is TGTGCCAGCAGCCTAGCGGGAGGGGGCTACAATGAGCAGTTCTTC. It encodes CASSLAGGGYNEQFF.

This clone was seen more than once but under ten times. This sequence joins TRBV7-2 and TRBJ2-7; TRBD1 matches 8 bases. The CDR3 has 15 amino acids. The J segment lost 3 bases and the V segment lost 4 bases, leaving 8 bases of the junction unmatched. Germline CDR1 SGHTA, CDR2 FQGNSA. The CDR3 DNA follows: TGTGCCAGCAGCTCGCAGGGACAGGCCCTCTACGAGCAGTACTTC. Its protein product is CASSSQGQALYEQYF.

The rearrangement links TRBV7-8 to TRBJ2-3, with 7 bases identical to TRBD2. The germline gives CDR1 SGHVS, CDR2 FQNEAQ. Trimming at V came to 5 bases and at J to 5 bases, leaving 25 bases not matched to a gene. The CDR3 is made up of 20 amino acids. The DNA of the CDR3 is TGTGCCAGCAGCCCCCACCTGAAGTCACGCAGGGCGGGAGCAGAAGATACGCAGTATTTT. Amino acids: CASSPHLKSRRAGAEDTQYF.

The CDR3 reads CASSPQGDGGYTF. For the CDR3, the DNA is TGTGCCAGCTCACCTCAGGGGGATGGTGGCTACACCTTC. J is TRBJ1-2 and V is TRBV18, with TRBD1 matching 7 bases. CDR1 KGHSH and CDR2 LQKENI come from the germline V gene. Trimming cost V 3 bases and J 7 bases; bases outside gene matches: 5. The length of the CDR3 is 13 residues.

The V and J genes are TRBV5-4 and TRBJ1-3, with D perhaps matching TRBD1 (6 bases). Germline CDR1 SGHNT, CDR2 YYREEE (reference sequence). V lost 3 bases to trimming and J lost 4 bases, with 11 bases between them. CDR3 length equals 14 residues. Written as DNA, the CDR3 is TGTGCCAGCAGCTCAAGGACAGCAGGAAACACCATATATTTT. Translation gives CASSSRTAGNTIYF.

The sample holds a few counts of this clone. The rearrangement uses TRBV30 and TRBJ1-2, with 7 nucleotides matching TRBD1. Germline V gene lookup returns CDR1 GTSNPN and CDR2 SVGIG (reference sequence). The V gene end was trimmed by 0 bases and the J gene end by 7 bases; junction bases not matched to a gene: 8. The CDR3 runs to 14 residues. The CDR3 loop is CAWSVGGGAGGYTF. The CDR3, as DNA: TGTGCCTGGAGTGTAGGAGGGGGCGCGGGTGGCTACACCTTC.

The chain recombines TRBV27 with TRBJ2-1; D is ambiguous. V lost 2 bases to trimming and J lost 5 bases, with 7 bases between them. CDR3 length: 13 amino acids. The germline CDR1 and CDR2 sequences are MNHEY and SMNVEV (reference sequence). The CDR3 sequence: CASSLITHNEQFF. For the CDR3, the DNA is TGTGCCAGCAGTTTAATAACTCACAATGAGCAGTTCTTC.

V is TRBV6-1 and J is TRBJ1-5, with 7 bases fitting TRBD1. Trimming took 5 bases from V and 0 from J; bases not matched to a gene: 4. This CDR3 spans 15 amino acids. The germline CDR1 and CDR2 sequences are MNHNS and SASEGT. CDR3 region: CASSPRGTSNQPQHF. The DNA for the CDR3 is TGTGCCAGCAGTCCCAGGGGGACTAGCAATCAGCCCCAGCATTTT.

This rearrangement joins TRBV3-1 (or the pseudogene TRBV3-2) to TRBJ1-1; 7 bases align to TRBD1. Trimming took 3 bases from V and 7 from J; bases not matched to a gene: 8. This CDR3 is 14 amino acids long. Germline-derived CDR1 and CDR2 are LGHDT and YNNKEL (reference sequence). Written as DNA, the CDR3 is TGTGCCAGCAGCCAGCGGACAGGCTCAAATGAAGCTTTCTTT. It is translated as CASSQRTGSNEAFF.

The chain employs TRBV7-9 and TRBJ2-2, with D possibly being TRBD1 (6 bases). Trimming cost V 5 bases and J 5 bases, with 15 bases left between them. The germline gives CDR1 SEHNR, CDR2 FQNEAQ (reference sequence). This CDR3 spans 15 amino acids. The DNA of the CDR3 is TGTGCCAGCAGCCCCCCAGGGGTACGGACCGGGGAGCTGTTTTTT. It yields the protein CASSPPGVRTGELFF.

This clone was counted between two and nine times. The V gene is TRBV4-2, the J gene TRBJ1-6, with D possibly TRBD1 on 5 matching bases. The germline CDR1 and CDR2 sequences are LGHNA and YNFKEQ. Trimming stripped 1 base from V and 7 bases from J, with 11 bases between. This CDR3 has 15 amino acids. The CDR3 reads CASSQVEGLNSPLHF. CDR3 DNA sequence: TGTGCCAGCAGCCAAGTTGAGGGACTGAATTCACCCCTCCACTTT.

The chain employs TRBV11-2 and TRBJ2-7; 7 bases are a match to TRBD2. The CDR3 is 15 amino acids. V shed 2 bases, J shed 4 bases, and the junction held 8 bases outside the gene matches. Germline V gene lookup returns CDR1 SGHAT and CDR2 FQNNGV. The CDR3 DNA reads TGTGCCAGCAGCTTAAAGATCGGGGGGTTGTACGAGCAGTACTTC. Encoded protein: CASSLKIGGLYEQYF.

The chain links TRBV9 to TRBJ2-1; D perhaps matches TRBD2 (5 bases). The CDR3 spans 13 residues. V was shortened by 4 bases and J by 4 bases, with 9 bases between the two germline ends. Germline V gene lookup returns CDR1 SGDLS and CDR2 YYNGEE. The DNA of the CDR3 is TGTGCCAGCAGCACTACTAGTTACAATGAGCAGTTCTTC. It translates to CASSTTSYNEQFF.

This chain joins TRBV5-6 and TRBJ2-7; D is possibly TRBD1 (5 bases). V gave up 2 bases and J gave up 6 bases, with 21 bases separating them. The CDR3 runs 16 residues. Germline values: CDR1 SGHDT, CDR2 YYEEEE. The CDR3 loop reads CASSFISGRVEIEQYF. The CDR3 nucleotides are TGTGCCAGCAGCTTCATTTCGGGCAGGGTTGAGATCGAGCAGTACTTC.

CDR3 residues: CASSVADSVNSPLHF. The DNA of the CDR3 is TGTGCCAGCAGCGTGGCGGACAGCGTAAATTCACCCCTCCACTTT. The chain combines TRBV9 with TRBJ1-6; D might be TRBD1 (6 bases). This CDR3 is built from 15 residues. Germline lookup yields CDR1 SGDLS and CDR2 YYNGEE. The V end lost 2 bases, the J end lost 7 bases, and 13 bases lay between the germline ends.

The V gene is TRBV4-1, the J gene TRBJ2-5; D unresolved. Trimming shortened V by 1 base and J by 1 base, and 7 bases separated the two germline ends. From germline, CDR1 is MGHRA and CDR2 YSYEKL. This CDR3 spans 14 amino acids. The CDR3 sequence is CASSQANSQETQYF. CDR3 bases: TGCGCCAGCAGCCAAGCTAACAGCCAAGAGACCCAGTACTTC.

The V call is TRBV5-4, the J call TRBJ1-1; D is unresolved. V gave up 2 bases and J gave up 0 bases, with 11 bases separating them. This CDR3 comprises 15 residues. Germline lookup yields CDR1 SGHNT and CDR2 YYREEE (reference sequence). CDR3 in amino acids: CASSFGGLLNTEAFF. Written as DNA, the CDR3 is TGTGCCAGCAGCTTCGGAGGTCTTCTGAACACTGAAGCTTTCTTT.

The V and J genes are TRBV5-6 and TRBJ2-2, with 8 bases matching TRBD2. Per the germline V gene, CDR1 is SGHDT and CDR2 is YYEEEE. The CDR3 length is 16 residues. V dropped 2 bases and J dropped 6; count of bases not matched to a gene: 9. CDR3 coding DNA: TGTGCCAGCAGCTTTTTAACGAGCGGGAGCGCCGGGGAGCTGTTTTTT. Encoded protein: CASSFLTSGSAGELFF.

The chain has TRBV4-1 and TRBJ2-3; 7 bases are a match to TRBD1. V lost 3 bases and J lost 4; bases outside the gene matches: 7. Looked up from germline, CDR1 is MGHRA and CDR2 is YSYEKL. The length of the CDR3 is 15 residues. The CDR3 sequence is CASSHTGVGADTQYF. The CDR3 region has the DNA TGCGCCAGCAGCCACACAGGGGTGGGAGCAGATACGCAGTATTTT.